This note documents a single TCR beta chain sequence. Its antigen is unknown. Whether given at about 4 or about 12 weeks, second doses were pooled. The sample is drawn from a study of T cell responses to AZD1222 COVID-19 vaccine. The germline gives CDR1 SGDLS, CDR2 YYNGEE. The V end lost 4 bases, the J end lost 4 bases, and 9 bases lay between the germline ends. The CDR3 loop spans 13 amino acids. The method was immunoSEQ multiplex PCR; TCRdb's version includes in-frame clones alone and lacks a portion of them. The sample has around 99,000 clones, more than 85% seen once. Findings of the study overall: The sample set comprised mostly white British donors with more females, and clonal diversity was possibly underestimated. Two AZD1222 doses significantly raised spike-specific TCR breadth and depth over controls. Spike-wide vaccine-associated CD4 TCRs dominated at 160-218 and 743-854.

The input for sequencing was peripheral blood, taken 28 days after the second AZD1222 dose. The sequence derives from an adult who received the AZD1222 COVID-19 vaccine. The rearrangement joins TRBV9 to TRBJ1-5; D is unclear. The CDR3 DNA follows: TGTGCCAGCAGCCCCTCGGATAATCAGCCCCAGCATTTT. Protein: CASSPSDNQPQHF.